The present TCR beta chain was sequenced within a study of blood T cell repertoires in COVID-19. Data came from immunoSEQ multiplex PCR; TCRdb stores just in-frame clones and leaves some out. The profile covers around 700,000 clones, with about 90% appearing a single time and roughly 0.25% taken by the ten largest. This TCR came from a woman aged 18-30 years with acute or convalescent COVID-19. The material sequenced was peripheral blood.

CDR3 region: CAISDTTPGETQYF. In DNA form, the CDR3 reads TGTGCCATCAGTGACACAACCCCCGGGGAGACCCAGTACTTC. V and J are TRBV10-3 and TRBJ2-5; D unresolved. CDR3 length: 14 amino acids. V lost 3 bases to trimming and J lost 5 bases, with 13 bases between them. Germline V gene lookup returns CDR1 ENHRY and CDR2 SYGVKD.